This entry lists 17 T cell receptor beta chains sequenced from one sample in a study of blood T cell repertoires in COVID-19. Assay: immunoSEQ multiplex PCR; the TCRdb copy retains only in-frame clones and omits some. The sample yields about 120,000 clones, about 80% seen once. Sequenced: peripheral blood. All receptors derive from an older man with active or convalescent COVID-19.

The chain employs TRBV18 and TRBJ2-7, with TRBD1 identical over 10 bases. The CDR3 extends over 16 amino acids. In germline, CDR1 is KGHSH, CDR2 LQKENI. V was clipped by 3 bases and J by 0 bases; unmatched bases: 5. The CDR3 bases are TGTGCCAGCTCACCGAGACAGGGGGCGAGCTCCTACGAGCAGTACTTC. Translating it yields CASSPRQGASSYEQYF.

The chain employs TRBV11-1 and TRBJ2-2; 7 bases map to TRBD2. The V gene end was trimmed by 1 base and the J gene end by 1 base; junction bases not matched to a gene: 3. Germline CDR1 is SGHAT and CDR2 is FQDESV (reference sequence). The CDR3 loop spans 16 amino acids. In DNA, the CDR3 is TGTGCCAGCAGCTTAGTTAGCGGGTGGAACACCGGGGAGCTGTTTTTT. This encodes CASSLVSGWNTGELFF.

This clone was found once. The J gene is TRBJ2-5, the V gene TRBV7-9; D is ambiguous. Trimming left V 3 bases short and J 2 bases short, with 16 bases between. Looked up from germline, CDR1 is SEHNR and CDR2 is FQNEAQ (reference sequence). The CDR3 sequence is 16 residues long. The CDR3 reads CASSFFSTSRQETQYF. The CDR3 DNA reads TGTGCCAGCAGCTTCTTCTCGACCTCGAGGCAAGAGACCCAGTACTTC. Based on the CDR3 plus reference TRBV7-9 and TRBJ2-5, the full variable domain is DTGVSQNPRHKITKRGQNVTFRCDPISEHNRLYWYRQTLGQGPEFLTYFQNEAQLEKSRLLSDRFSAERPKGSFSTLEIQRTEQGDSAMYLCASSFFSTSRQETQYFGPGTRLLVL.

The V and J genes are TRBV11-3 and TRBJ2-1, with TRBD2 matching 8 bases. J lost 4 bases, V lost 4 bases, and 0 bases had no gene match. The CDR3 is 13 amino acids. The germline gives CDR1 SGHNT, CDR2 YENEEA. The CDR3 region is CASSSGGYNEQFF. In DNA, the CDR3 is TGTGCCAGCAGCTCGGGAGGGTACAATGAGCAGTTCTTC.

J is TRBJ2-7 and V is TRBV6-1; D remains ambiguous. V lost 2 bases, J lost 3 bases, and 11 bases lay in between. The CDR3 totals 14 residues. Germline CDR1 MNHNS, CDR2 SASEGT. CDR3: CASSEHSNLYEQYF. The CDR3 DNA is TGTGCCAGCAGTGAACACAGCAACCTCTACGAGCAGTACTTC.

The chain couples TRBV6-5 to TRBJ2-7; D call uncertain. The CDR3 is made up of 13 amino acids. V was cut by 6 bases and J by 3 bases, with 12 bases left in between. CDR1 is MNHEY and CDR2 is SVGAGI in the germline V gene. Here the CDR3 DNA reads TGTGCCAGCAGCCCCGTACAGCTCTACGAGCAGTACTTC. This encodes CASSPVQLYEQYF.

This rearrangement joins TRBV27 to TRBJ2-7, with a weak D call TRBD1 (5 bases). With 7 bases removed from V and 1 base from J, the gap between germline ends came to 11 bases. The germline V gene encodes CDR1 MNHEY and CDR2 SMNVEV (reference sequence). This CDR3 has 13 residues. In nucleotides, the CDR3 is TGTGCCAGCACAGGCAGGGCTTCCTACGAGCAGTACTTC. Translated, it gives CASTGRASYEQYF.

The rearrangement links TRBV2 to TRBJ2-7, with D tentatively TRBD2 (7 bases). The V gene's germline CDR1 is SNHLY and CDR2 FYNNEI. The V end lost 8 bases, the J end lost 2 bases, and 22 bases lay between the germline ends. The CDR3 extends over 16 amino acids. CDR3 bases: TGTGCCAGCGCCAACCCGGGGGCTAGCGGCACCTACGAGCAGTACTTC. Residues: CASANPGASGTYEQYF. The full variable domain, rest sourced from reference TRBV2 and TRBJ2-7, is EPEVTQTPSHQVTQMGQEVILRCVPISNHLYFYWYRQILGQKVEFLVSFYNNEISEKSEIFDDQFSVERPDGSNFTLKIRSTKLEDSAMYFCASANPGASGTYEQYFGPGTRLTVT.

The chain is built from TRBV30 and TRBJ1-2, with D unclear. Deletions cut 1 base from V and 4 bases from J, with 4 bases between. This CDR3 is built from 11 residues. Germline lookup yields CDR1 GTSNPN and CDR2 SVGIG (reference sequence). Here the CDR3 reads CAWSDSYGYTF. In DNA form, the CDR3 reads TGTGCCTGGAGTGACTCCTATGGCTACACCTTC.

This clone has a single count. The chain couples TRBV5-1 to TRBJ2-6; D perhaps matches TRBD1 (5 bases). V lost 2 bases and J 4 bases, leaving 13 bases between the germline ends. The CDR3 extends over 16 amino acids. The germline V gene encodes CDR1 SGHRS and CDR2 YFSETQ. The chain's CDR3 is CASSLATGPGANVLTF. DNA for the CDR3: TGCGCCAGCAGCTTAGCCACAGGACCCGGGGCCAACGTCCTGACTTTC.

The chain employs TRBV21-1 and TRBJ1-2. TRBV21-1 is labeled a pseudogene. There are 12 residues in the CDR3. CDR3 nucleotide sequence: TGTGCCAGCAGCACTCAAGCTTATGGCTACACCTTC. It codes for CASSTQAYGYTF.

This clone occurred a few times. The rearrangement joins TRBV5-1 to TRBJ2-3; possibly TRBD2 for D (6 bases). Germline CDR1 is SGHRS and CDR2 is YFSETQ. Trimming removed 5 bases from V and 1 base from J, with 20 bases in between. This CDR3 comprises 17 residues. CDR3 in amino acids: CASSLSLGGRGTDTQYF. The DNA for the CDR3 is TGCGCCAGCAGTTTAAGTTTGGGGGGTCGGGGCACAGATACGCAGTATTTT.

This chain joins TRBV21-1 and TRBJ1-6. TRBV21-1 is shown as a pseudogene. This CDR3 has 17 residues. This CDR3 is CASSEKEGGETHSPLHF. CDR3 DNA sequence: TGTGCCAGCAGCGAAAAGGAGGGGGGGGAAACACATTCACCCCTCCACTTT.

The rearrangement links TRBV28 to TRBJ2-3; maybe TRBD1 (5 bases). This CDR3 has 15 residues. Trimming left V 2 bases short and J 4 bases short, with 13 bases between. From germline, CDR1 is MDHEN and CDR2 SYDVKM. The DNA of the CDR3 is TGTGCCAGCAGTTTAGGAGCAGGGAAGGCAGATACGCAGTATTTT. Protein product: CASSLGAGKADTQYF.

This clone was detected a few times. The chain's CDR3 is CASSLVSGASDTQYF. The CDR3 DNA reads TGCGCCAGCAGCTTGGTTAGCGGGGCTTCAGATACGCAGTATTTT. This chain connects TRBV5-1 to TRBJ2-3; TRBD2 matches 8 bases. This CDR3 contains 15 residues. V trimming: 0 bases; J trimming: 4 bases; junction bases outside the gene matches: 4. From germline, CDR1 is SGHRS and CDR2 YFSETQ.

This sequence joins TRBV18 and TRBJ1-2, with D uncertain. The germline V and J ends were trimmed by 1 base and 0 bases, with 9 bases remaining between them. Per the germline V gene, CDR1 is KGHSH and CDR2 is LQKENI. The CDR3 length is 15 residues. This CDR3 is CASSPLTGANYGYTF. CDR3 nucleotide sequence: TGTGCCAGCTCACCACTGACTGGAGCTAACTATGGCTACACCTTC. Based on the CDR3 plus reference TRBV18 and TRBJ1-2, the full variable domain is NAGVMQNPRHLVRRRGQEARLRCSPMKGHSHVYWYRQLPEEGLKFMVYLQKENIIDESGMPKERFSAEFPKEGPSILRIQQVVRGDSAAYFCASSPLTGANYGYTFGSGTRLTVV.

CDR3 sequence reads: CASSDPGSDTQYF. The CDR3, as DNA: TGTGCCAGCAGTGACCCCGGTTCAGATACGCAGTATTTT. This chain joins TRBV6-1 and TRBJ2-3; unclear D gene. The CDR3 totals 13 residues. The germline V gene has CDR1 MNHNS and CDR2 SASEGT. Trimming stripped 3 bases from V and 4 bases from J, with 8 bases between.